This is a list of T cell receptor beta chains from one sample in a study of follicular helper T cells after annual influenza vaccination. The assay was immunoSEQ multiplex PCR, and TCRdb's table has in-frame clones only and misses some. The sample lists approximately 9,000 clones; more than 80% were seen once. Sequencing used CXCR5+ CD38- circulating T follicular helper cells from blood, obtained 7 days after influenza vaccination. The receptors originated from an adult who received the influenza vaccine. Each CDR3 is given with its conserved first and last residue. A D gene is named only where the DNA matches it firmly. Expanded clones get a size class; other rows say once, few or many, or leave the size out.

d_call: -; cdr3_length: 15; v_call: TRBV7-2; clone_size: once; j_call: TRBJ2-7; cdr3_nt: TGTGCCAGCAGCTTAGCCTCCAGCAGCTCCTACGAGCAGTACTTC; cdr3_aa: CASSLASSSSYEQYF
d_call: -; cdr3_length: 13; v_call: TRBV28; clone_size: once; j_call: TRBJ1-5; cdr3_nt: TGTGCCAGCATTCTGAGGGGAAATCAGCCCCAGCATTTT; cdr3_aa: CASILRGNQPQHF
d_call: TRBD2; cdr3_length: 14; v_call: TRBV19; clone_size: -; j_call: TRBJ2-3; cdr3_nt: TGTGCCAGTAGTGAGAGCGGGGGAAGAGATACGCAGTATTTT; cdr3_aa: CASSESGGRDTQYF
d_call: -; cdr3_length: 15; v_call: TRBV5-1; clone_size: -; j_call: TRBJ2-3; cdr3_nt: TGCGCCAGCAGCTTAAGAGGGGCTAGCACAGATACGCAGTATTTT; cdr3_aa: CASSLRGASTDTQYF
d_call: TRBD2; cdr3_length: 18; v_call: TRBV29-1; clone_size: -; j_call: TRBJ2-3; cdr3_nt: TGCAGCGTTGAAGAAAGCGGGACTAGCGGGAGAGGGGGCGATACGCAGTATTTT; cdr3_aa: CSVEESGTSGRGGDTQYF
d_call: -; cdr3_length: 12; v_call: TRBV6-1; clone_size: -; j_call: TRBJ1-5; cdr3_nt: TGTGCCAGCAGTGGGACCAGTCAGCCCCAGCATTTT; cdr3_aa: CASSGTSQPQHF
d_call: TRBD1; cdr3_length: 14; v_call: TRBV7-7; clone_size: -; j_call: TRBJ2-5; cdr3_nt: TGTGCTAGCAGCCACGGACAGGGCCAAGAGACCCAGTACTTC; cdr3_aa: CASSHGQGQETQYF
d_call: -; cdr3_length: 16; v_call: TRBV7-2; clone_size: -; j_call: TRBJ2-2; cdr3_nt: TGTGCCAGCAGGTCAGGCAGGGGTCCGAACACCGGGGAGCTGTTTTTT; cdr3_aa: CASRSGRGPNTGELFF
d_call: TRBD1; cdr3_length: 14; v_call: TRBV5-6; clone_size: few; j_call: TRBJ1-2; cdr3_nt: TGTGCCAGCAGCAGACAGGGGGTCGACTATGGCTACACCTTC; cdr3_aa: CASSRQGVDYGYTF
d_call: -; cdr3_length: 14; v_call: TRBV28; clone_size: -; j_call: TRBJ1-3; cdr3_nt: TGTGCCAGCACTCAACTTAGCTCTGGAAACACCATATATTTT; cdr3_aa: CASTQLSSGNTIYF
d_call: -; cdr3_length: 16; v_call: TRBV7-2; clone_size: -; j_call: TRBJ2-1; cdr3_nt: TGTGCCAGCAGCCCGGGACGCCGCTCACCGACGAATGAGCAGTTCTTC; cdr3_aa: CASSPGRRSPTNEQFF
d_call: -; cdr3_length: 13; v_call: TRBV6-9; clone_size: -; j_call: TRBJ1-1; cdr3_nt: TGTGCCAGCAGTTCACAAAGGAACACTGAAGCTTTCTTT; cdr3_aa: CASSSQRNTEAFF
d_call: -; cdr3_length: 16; v_call: TRBV19; clone_size: -; j_call: TRBJ2-4; cdr3_nt: TGTGCCAGTAGTATACCGTCCTGGGGGGGCGCATACATTCAGTACTTC; cdr3_aa: CASSIPSWGGAYIQYF
d_call: -; cdr3_length: 13; v_call: TRBV2; clone_size: -; j_call: TRBJ1-3; cdr3_nt: TGTGCCAGCAGTCAGGGGACTGGAAACACCATATATTTT; cdr3_aa: CASSQGTGNTIYF
d_call: -; cdr3_length: 15; v_call: TRBV19; clone_size: -; j_call: TRBJ2-3; cdr3_nt: TGTGCCAGTAGTATTCGGGGGCAGGATAAGGATACGCAGTATTTT; cdr3_aa: CASSIRGQDKDTQYF
d_call: TRBD1; cdr3_length: 17; v_call: TRBV4-2; clone_size: -; j_call: TRBJ1-2; cdr3_nt: TGTGCCAGCAGCCAAGGGGAGGGGGCGCGGGGGAACTATGGCTACACCTTC; cdr3_aa: CASSQGEGARGNYGYTF
d_call: -; cdr3_length: 13; v_call: TRBV7-2; clone_size: -; j_call: TRBJ1-1; cdr3_nt: TGTGCCAGCAGCACCCAACTGAACACTGAAGCTTTCTTT; cdr3_aa: CASSTQLNTEAFF
d_call: -; cdr3_length: 15; v_call: TRBV6-5; clone_size: once; j_call: TRBJ2-5; cdr3_nt: TGTGCCAGCAGAACAACCGGGGCAACAAAAGAGACCCAGTACTTC; cdr3_aa: CASRTTGATKETQYF
d_call: -; cdr3_length: 15; v_call: TRBV7-2; clone_size: few; j_call: TRBJ1-5; cdr3_nt: TGTGCCAGCAGCTTTCAGGGGTCAAGCAATCAGCCCCAGCATTTT; cdr3_aa: CASSFQGSSNQPQHF
d_call: -; cdr3_length: 11; v_call: TRBV28; clone_size: -; j_call: TRBJ1-4; cdr3_nt: TGTGCCAGCAGTGGGGGGGAAAAACTGTTTTTT; cdr3_aa: CASSGGEKLFF
d_call: TRBD2; cdr3_length: 17; v_call: TRBV9; clone_size: -; j_call: TRBJ2-3; cdr3_nt: TGTGCCAGCAGCTTCCCCGTAGCGGGAGGAGAGACAGATACGCAGTATTTT; cdr3_aa: CASSFPVAGGETDTQYF
d_call: TRBD2; cdr3_length: 14; v_call: TRBV11-2; clone_size: -; j_call: TRBJ2-3; cdr3_nt: TGTGCCAGCAGCGTAAGCGCTAGCGGCGATACGCAGTATTTT; cdr3_aa: CASSVSASGDTQYF
d_call: -; cdr3_length: 16; v_call: TRBV7-9; clone_size: -; j_call: TRBJ2-3; cdr3_nt: TGTGCCAGCAGCCCCAGTCGGGCCCTTAGCACAGATACGCAGTATTTT; cdr3_aa: CASSPSRALSTDTQYF
d_call: TRBD1; cdr3_length: 12; v_call: TRBV7-2; clone_size: -; j_call: TRBJ2-7; cdr3_nt: TGTGCCAGCAGCCAACAGGGGTACGAGCAGTACTTC; cdr3_aa: CASSQQGYEQYF
d_call: -; cdr3_length: 13; v_call: TRBV25-1; clone_size: -; j_call: TRBJ1-1; cdr3_nt: TGTGCCAGCAGTGAATTCGGAAGGCAGGAAGCTTTCTTT; cdr3_aa: CASSEFGRQEAFF
d_call: TRBD1; cdr3_length: 14; v_call: TRBV18; clone_size: -; j_call: TRBJ2-7; cdr3_nt: TGTGCCAGCTCACCTTCTCCCGGGACAGGCGAGCAGTACTTC; cdr3_aa: CASSPSPGTGEQYF
d_call: -; cdr3_length: 16; v_call: TRBV5-1; clone_size: -; j_call: TRBJ2-2; cdr3_nt: TGCGCCAGCAGCCATCCCCGGAACGAAGACACCGGGGAGCTGTTTTTT; cdr3_aa: CASSHPRNEDTGELFF
d_call: TRBD1; cdr3_length: 14; v_call: TRBV7-2; clone_size: few; j_call: TRBJ2-7; cdr3_nt: TGTGCCAGCAGCTCATATGGACAGGGCTACGAGCAGTACTTC; cdr3_aa: CASSSYGQGYEQYF
d_call: -; cdr3_length: 15; v_call: TRBV7-2; clone_size: -; j_call: TRBJ2-1; cdr3_nt: TGTGCCAGCAGCATGAGGGGGAACTCCTACAATGAGCAGTTCTTC; cdr3_aa: CASSMRGNSYNEQFF
d_call: -; cdr3_length: 16; v_call: TRBV19; clone_size: -; j_call: TRBJ1-2; cdr3_nt: TGTGCCAGTAGTTCACACCAGTCGGAGGATTACTATGGCTACACCTTC; cdr3_aa: CASSSHQSEDYYGYTF
d_call: TRBD1; cdr3_length: 12; v_call: TRBV6-1; clone_size: once; j_call: TRBJ1-2; cdr3_nt: TGTGCCAGCAGTGGAGCCGGGACAGCGAGGACCTTC; cdr3_aa: CASSGAGTARTF
d_call: -; cdr3_length: 16; v_call: TRBV4-2; clone_size: -; j_call: TRBJ1-2; cdr3_nt: TGTGCCAGCAGCCCGGACAGAAAGCAAGAGAAAAATGGCTACACCTTC; cdr3_aa: CASSPDRKQEKNGYTF
d_call: -; cdr3_length: 12; v_call: TRBV2; clone_size: -; j_call: TRBJ2-1; cdr3_nt: TGTGCCAGCAGTGGACAGGCGGGTGAGCAGTTCTTC; cdr3_aa: CASSGQAGEQFF
d_call: TRBD2; cdr3_length: 12; v_call: TRBV5-1; clone_size: -; j_call: TRBJ2-7; cdr3_nt: TGCGCCAGCGGCAGGGAGGGTTACGAGCAGTACTTC; cdr3_aa: CASGREGYEQYF
d_call: -; cdr3_length: 15; v_call: TRBV7-2; clone_size: -; j_call: TRBJ2-2; cdr3_nt: TGTGCCAGCAGCTTAGTCTGGGGGAACACCGGGGAGCTGTTTTTT; cdr3_aa: CASSLVWGNTGELFF
d_call: TRBD1; cdr3_length: 14; v_call: TRBV6-1; clone_size: -; j_call: TRBJ1-5; cdr3_nt: TGTGCCAGCAGGGTACAGGGGGTTGTTCAGCCCCAGCATTTT; cdr3_aa: CASRVQGVVQPQHF
d_call: -; cdr3_length: 15; v_call: TRBV27; clone_size: -; j_call: TRBJ1-2; cdr3_nt: TGTGCCAGCAGTCCCTGGACAGCCGTAAACTATGGCTACACCTTC; cdr3_aa: CASSPWTAVNYGYTF
d_call: -; cdr3_length: 15; v_call: TRBV5-1; clone_size: few; j_call: TRBJ2-7; cdr3_nt: TGCGCCAGCAGCTTGGCCGAGACGGGTTCCTACGAGCAGTACTTC; cdr3_aa: CASSLAETGSYEQYF
d_call: -; cdr3_length: 14; v_call: TRBV19; clone_size: -; j_call: TRBJ2-1; cdr3_nt: TGTGCCAGTAGTATCGGACTGGACCCGGGTGAGCAGTTCTTC; cdr3_aa: CASSIGLDPGEQFF
d_call: -; cdr3_length: 14; v_call: TRBV5-1; clone_size: -; j_call: TRBJ2-1; cdr3_nt: TGCGCCAGCAGCTTGGGGACAATCGGAAATGAGCAGTTCTTC; cdr3_aa: CASSLGTIGNEQFF
d_call: -; cdr3_length: 14; v_call: TRBV28; clone_size: -; j_call: TRBJ1-2; cdr3_nt: TGTGCCAGCAGTTTCGGGGGCTACAACTATGGCTACACCTTC; cdr3_aa: CASSFGGYNYGYTF
d_call: TRBD2; cdr3_length: 17; v_call: TRBV5-6; clone_size: -; j_call: TRBJ2-3; cdr3_nt: TGTGCCAGCAGCCCGTTTTTGAGGGAGCGGGGAAAAGATACGCAGTATTTT; cdr3_aa: CASSPFLRERGKDTQYF
d_call: TRBD2; cdr3_length: 16; v_call: TRBV19; clone_size: -; j_call: TRBJ2-1; cdr3_nt: TGTGCCAGTAGTATCAGAAGCGGGGGAAGTTACAATGAGCAGTTCTTC; cdr3_aa: CASSIRSGGSYNEQFF
d_call: -; cdr3_length: 12; v_call: TRBV7-3; clone_size: -; j_call: TRBJ1-2; cdr3_nt: TGTGCCAGCAGCTTGAACGGCTATGGCTACACCTTC; cdr3_aa: CASSLNGYGYTF
d_call: -; cdr3_length: 14; v_call: TRBV6-5; clone_size: once; j_call: TRBJ1-2; cdr3_nt: TGTGCCAGCAACAAACGGGACACTAACTATGGCTACACCTTC; cdr3_aa: CASNKRDTNYGYTF
d_call: TRBD1; cdr3_length: 16; v_call: TRBV14; clone_size: -; j_call: TRBJ2-1; cdr3_nt: TGTGCCAGCAGCCAAAAGGGTCGACAGGGATACAATGAGCAGTTCTTC; cdr3_aa: CASSQKGRQGYNEQFF
d_call: -; cdr3_length: 18; v_call: TRBV7-6; clone_size: -; j_call: TRBJ2-6; cdr3_nt: TGTGCCAGCAGCCTGAGACAGGCAGTATTTTCTGGGGCCAACGTCCTGACTTTC; cdr3_aa: CASSLRQAVFSGANVLTF
d_call: TRBD1; cdr3_length: 15; v_call: TRBV19; clone_size: -; j_call: TRBJ1-5; cdr3_nt: TGTGCCAGTAGTATGCCGGGACAGGGAGGCCAGCCCCAGCATTTT; cdr3_aa: CASSMPGQGGQPQHF
d_call: -; cdr3_length: 15; v_call: TRBV27; clone_size: -; j_call: TRBJ2-7; cdr3_nt: TGTGCCAGCAGTTTAGATCCTGGCCCGACCTACGAGCAGTACTTC; cdr3_aa: CASSLDPGPTYEQYF
d_call: TRBD1; cdr3_length: 16; v_call: TRBV28; clone_size: -; j_call: TRBJ2-2; cdr3_nt: TGTGCCAGCAGCCGTCGGACAGGGGGGAACACCGGGGAGCTGTTTTTT; cdr3_aa: CASSRRTGGNTGELFF
d_call: -; cdr3_length: 16; v_call: TRBV6-6; clone_size: -; j_call: TRBJ2-2; cdr3_nt: TGTGCCAGCAGTTGGGTTACGGGTCGGGGCACCGGGGAGCTGTTTTTT; cdr3_aa: CASSWVTGRGTGELFF
d_call: TRBD1; cdr3_length: 17; v_call: TRBV7-8; clone_size: -; j_call: TRBJ2-7; cdr3_nt: TGTGCCAGCAGCTTCGGCGGAAACAGGGGTTCGGCCTACGAGCAGTACTTC; cdr3_aa: CASSFGGNRGSAYEQYF
d_call: TRBD2; cdr3_length: 17; v_call: TRBV4-2; clone_size: -; j_call: TRBJ2-5; cdr3_nt: TGTGCCAGCAGCCAAGTCAGCCAGCGGGGGTCCGGAGAGACCCAGTACTTC; cdr3_aa: CASSQVSQRGSGETQYF
d_call: -; cdr3_length: 15; v_call: TRBV15; clone_size: few; j_call: TRBJ2-5; cdr3_nt: TGTGCCACCAGCAGAGACAGAGTGCTTCAAGAGACCCAGTACTTC; cdr3_aa: CATSRDRVLQETQYF
d_call: -; cdr3_length: 14; v_call: TRBV7-2; clone_size: few; j_call: TRBJ2-7; cdr3_nt: TGTGCCAGCAGCTTAACCGGGATCTCCTACGAGCAGTACTTC; cdr3_aa: CASSLTGISYEQYF